The rows below give T cell receptor beta chains drawn from one sample of a study of shared clonotypes between healthy human individuals. Produced via immunoSEQ multiplex PCR; TCRdb's table is partial and in-frame only. This sample has some 2,100,000 clones; approximately 96% occur once, and the top ten carry around 0.13%. Material for sequencing was naive CD4+ T cells sorted from blood. The receptors were gathered from a young man in good health. The conserved cysteine and the conserved F or W are not part of the CDR3 here. Each record gives: V gene, J gene, CDR3 protein.

>TRBV19|TRBJ1-2
ASSTPGGRYYGYT
>TRBV7-2|TRBJ2-7
ASSLARGGPISYEQY
>TRBV5-4|TRBJ2-7
ASSSPGDRYEQY
>TRBV28|TRBJ1-5
ASSWGQGGRISNQPQH
>TRBV5-8|TRBJ2-5
ASSSRLGGRPQETQY
>TRBV11-2|TRBJ2-5
ASSFSGTQETQY
>TRBV5-1|TRBJ2-3
ASSLLSESTDTQY
>TRBV6-6|TRBJ1-3
ASSYGSGNTIY
>TRBV9|TRBJ1-3
ASSVGPSGNTIY
>TRBV19|TRBJ1-1
ASSISGMVTEAF
>TRBV5-4|TRBJ1-1
ASSLLLNTEAF
>TRBV5-4|TRBJ2-3
ASSEGGSLAGWGTDTQY
>TRBV5-1|TRBJ1-1
ASQDVGLMNTEAF
>TRBV25-1|TRBJ2-7
ASSEVGTAPHEQY
>TRBV11-2|TRBJ2-5
ASSSGSVPLETQY
>TRBV5-1|TRBJ1-6
ASSLDGVAGSPLH
>TRBV28|TRBJ1-6
ASSQHRDNSPLH
>TRBV27|TRBJ1-2
ASTPRAPPGAGGYT
>TRBV28|TRBJ1-1
ASSLGQLNTEAF
>TRBV9|TRBJ1-4
ASSVAATNEKLF
>TRBV7-9|TRBJ2-3
ASSLGRSKADTQY
>TRBV5-6|TRBJ2-3
ASSAGMASTDTQY